A single sample gave rise to the 14 T cell receptor beta chains below, sequenced in a study of cytomegalovirus exposure and HLA in healthy donors. The PCR employed 60 Vbeta primers together with 13 Jbeta primers. Assay: immunoSEQ multiplex PCR; the TCRdb copy retains only in-frame clones and omits some. The sample has over 130,000 clones; 80% are singletons. Sequenced material: PBMCs. The receptors were gathered from a man aged 50-60 years in good health and CMV-seronegative.

This clone was seen only once. This sequence joins TRBV27 and TRBJ1-2, with 8 bases matching TRBD1. The germline CDR1 and CDR2 sequences are MNHEY and SMNVEV (reference sequence). J lost 6 bases, V lost 3 bases, and 9 bases had no gene match. The CDR3 has 15 amino acids. CDR3: CASSFYRDRGDGYTF. CDR3 nucleotides: TGTGCCAGCAGTTTTTATCGCGACAGGGGAGATGGCTACACCTTC.

The chain uses TRBV7-9 and TRBJ1-1; D is perhaps TRBD1 (6 bases). Germline lookup yields CDR1 SEHNR and CDR2 FQNEAQ (reference sequence). The CDR3 length is 14 residues. The ends were cut back, 1 base at V and 1 base at J, with 7 bases in the middle. The CDR3 nucleotides are TGTGCCAGCAGCTTAGAGGGGGAGAACACTGAAGCTTTCTTT. The encoded protein is CASSLEGENTEAFF. The full variable domain, completed using reference TRBV7-9 and TRBJ1-1, is DTGVSQNPRHKITKRGQNVTFRCDPISEHNRLYWYRQTLGQGPEFLTYFQNEAQLEKSRLLSDRFSAERPKGSFSTLEIQRTEQGDSAMYLCASSLEGENTEAFFGQGTRLTVV.

The CDR3 protein is CAISEARGLSGYTF. As DNA, the CDR3 is TGTGCCATCAGTGAGGCCAGGGGGCTGAGCGGCTACACCTTC. The chain couples TRBV10-3 to TRBJ1-2; TRBD1 aligns across 8 bases. The germline V gene encodes CDR1 ENHRY and CDR2 SYGVKD. This CDR3 spans 14 amino acids. Germline trimming cut 2 bases from V and 8 bases from J; bases unmatched to any gene: 7.

This clone was observed a single time. The chain joins TRBV7-2 to TRBJ1-1; no reliable D call. Between the trimmed V and J ends, which lost 3 bases and 2 bases, there was a span of 4 bases. The CDR3 sequence is 12 residues long. The germline V gene has CDR1 SGHTA and CDR2 FQGNSA. The CDR3 sequence: CASSFRNTEAFF. For the CDR3, the DNA is TGTGCCAGCAGCTTCAGAAACACTGAAGCTTTCTTT.

V and J are TRBV28 and TRBJ2-2; D is unresolved. Deletions cut 3 bases from V and 6 bases from J, with 5 bases between. CDR1 is MDHEN and CDR2 is SYDVKM in the germline V gene. The CDR3 length is 12 residues. In nucleotides, the CDR3 is TGTGCCAGCAGTTTCAGGTCCGGGGAGCTGTTTTTT. It translates to CASSFRSGELFF.

This sequence joins TRBV27 and TRBJ1-2; the match to TRBD1 covers 7 bases. This CDR3 has 16 amino acids. With 6 bases clipped from V and 0 bases from J, the junction kept 10 bases outside the gene matches. Germline V gives CDR1 MNHEY, CDR2 SMNVEV (reference sequence). Written as DNA, the CDR3 is TGTGCCAGCAGCCCACAGGGGAACAGAGCTAACTATGGCTACACCTTC. Amino acids: CASSPQGNRANYGYTF.

The J gene is TRBJ2-2, the V gene TRBV27; TRBD1 matches 10 bases. CDR1 is MNHEY, CDR2 SMNVEV, per germline (reference sequence). CDR3 length: 14 residues. Trimming removed 6 bases from V and 7 bases from J; junction bases left unmatched: 5. The CDR3 nucleotides read TGTGCCAGCAGACCGGGACAGGGGTTCGGGGAGCTGTTTTTT. Translation gives CASRPGQGFGELFF.

This chain links TRBV5-1 with TRBJ2-5, with D maybe TRBD1 (6 bases). Germline lookup yields CDR1 SGHRS and CDR2 YFSETQ. The CDR3 is made up of 14 amino acids. Trimming stripped 6 bases from V and 2 bases from J, with 14 bases between. The CDR3 nucleotides are TGCGCCAGCACCAGGACAGAGCCGCAAGAGACCCAGTACTTC. Translation gives CASTRTEPQETQYF.

The chain links TRBV5-1 to TRBJ1-3, with a possible D match to TRBD1 (5 bases). Germline lookup yields CDR1 SGHRS and CDR2 YFSETQ. The CDR3 runs 15 residues. Between the trimmed V and J ends, which lost 3 bases and 4 bases, there was a span of 14 bases. The CDR3 region has the DNA TGCGCCAGCAGCTGGGACTCCCAAAGGGGAAACACCATATATTTT. It specifies CASSWDSQRGNTIYF.

The chain combines TRBV6-5 with TRBJ1-3; D possibly corresponds to TRBD1 (6 bases). V was clipped by 0 bases and J by 2 bases, with 11 bases between them. This CDR3 has 16 amino acids. Germline V gene data show CDR1 as MNHEY and CDR2 as SVGAGI. The CDR3 is CASSYSTGPAGNTIYF. As DNA, the CDR3 is TGTGCCAGCAGTTACTCGACAGGTCCGGCTGGAAACACCATATATTTT.

The chain employs TRBV9 and TRBJ2-1, with 7 bases aligning to TRBD2. The CDR3 runs 14 residues. The V segment lost 0 bases and the J segment 6 bases; nucleotides outside the gene matches: 3. Germline assignment: CDR1 SGDLS and CDR2 YYNGEE. This CDR3 is CASSVGREFNEQFF. The CDR3 bases are TGTGCCAGCAGCGTAGGGCGGGAGTTCAATGAGCAGTTCTTC.

The CDR3, as DNA: TGTGCCAGCAGCAGAACTGGGGCAGAGACCCAGTACTTC. Residues: CASSRTGAETQYF. This chain links TRBV7-3 with TRBJ2-5; D is perhaps TRBD1 (5 bases). Per the germline V gene, CDR1 is SGHTA and CDR2 is FQGTGA. V gave up 5 bases and J gave up 4 bases, with 11 bases separating them. The CDR3 extends over 13 amino acids.

The chain couples TRBV9 to TRBJ2-5; D is possibly TRBD1 (6 bases). Germline V gene data show CDR1 as SGDLS and CDR2 as YYNGEE. V was cut by 1 base and J by 4 bases, with 11 bases left in between. This CDR3 spans 14 amino acids. CDR3 nucleotides: TGTGCCAGCAGCGTAACTGGGGGCTCAGAGACCCAGTACTTC. Residues: CASSVTGGSETQYF.

The rearrangement uses TRBV5-1 and TRBJ2-5, with 10 bases lining up with TRBD1. There are 15 residues in the CDR3. Germline loops: CDR1 SGHRS, CDR2 YFSETQ. V dropped 2 bases and J dropped 3; count of bases not matched to a gene: 4. The CDR3 DNA is TGCGCCAGCAGCTTAACCGGGACAGGGGAAGAGACCCAGTACTTC. As protein: CASSLTGTGEETQYF.